Included here is one T cell receptor (beta chain) sequence, with context. Its antigen is currently unknown. The germline CDR1 and CDR2 sequences are GTSNPN and SVGIG (reference sequence). The CDR3 sequence is 13 residues long. V dropped 2 bases and J dropped 6; count of bases not matched to a gene: 7. This record belongs to a study of shared clonotypes between healthy human individuals. Study context: Sampling drew on donors who were a couple of women and a few men aged 18 to 49. Study-wide points: Richness estimates generally favored naive over memory subsets.

CD8 memory cells included CD45RO+ cells plus CCR7-negative CD45RA+ TemRA cells. Sorted-subset replicate PCRs used 200 to 250 ng DNA, some 31,000 T cell genomes. Libraries were prepared by immunoSEQ multiplex PCR; TCRdb keeps only in-frame clonotypes and omits some of them. This sample has some 690,000 clones, with 90% found just once. The sample was memory CD8+ T cells from PBMCs. Documented subset: CD45RO+ cells pooled with CCR7-negative TemRA cells. The V gene is TRBV30, the J gene TRBJ2-7; TRBD2 matches 7 bases. The receptor's source is a man aged 18-30 years in good health. Some clones in this sample may be carry-over from other donors' samples. The CDR3 protein is CAWSFGLVVEQYF. The CDR3 coding sequence is TGTGCCTGGAGTTTCGGACTAGTGGTCGAGCAGTACTTC.